The entry that follows covers one T cell receptor beta chain sequence. This sample is part of a study of blood T cell repertoires in COVID-19. On the study more broadly: T cells, B-cell-depleted T cells, or PBMCs provided the cDNA or gDNA that served as material.

The CDR3 is 14 amino acids. Deletions cut 2 bases from V and 0 bases from J, with 5 bases between. Looked up from germline, CDR1 is SGHVS and CDR2 is FQNEAQ. In the original workflow: Amplified reference gene primers provided the basis for estimating nucleated cell counts. Libraries were prepared by immunoSEQ multiplex PCR; TCRdb keeps only in-frame clonotypes and omits some of them. V, J and clone size are taken as reported in that table, and D and trimming were inferred from the DNA itself. The sample has 300,000 to 350,000 clones, about 87% seen once. This TCR was recovered from a woman aged 25 to 39 with COVID-19, enrolled during active disease. The chain employs TRBV7-8 and TRBJ1-5; D remains ambiguous. The sequencing input was peripheral blood. The CDR3 loop reads CASSLYFSNQPQHF. As DNA, the CDR3 is TGTGCCAGCAGCTTATACTTTAGCAATCAGCCCCAGCATTTT. Full variable domain (remainder filled in from reference TRBV7-8 and TRBJ1-5): GAGVSQSPRYKVAKRGQDVALRCDPISGHVSLFWYQQALGQGPEFLTYFQNEAQLDKSGLPSDRFFAERPEGSVSTLKIQRTQQEDSAVYLCASSLYFSNQPQHFGDGTRLSIL.